This paragraph covers one T cell receptor beta chain sequence. Per the authors' pipeline: Reference gene primer amplification gave estimated nucleated cell counts. Repertoires were generated with immunoSEQ multiplex PCR, while TCRdb's copy carries only in-frame clones and drops some. V and J calls and clone size are given by that table; D and trimming were obtained from the DNA. Of under 200,000 clones in the sample, around 85% were seen once. The cohort comprised adults aged 18 to 89 years residing in some 24 US areas. Cohorts were determined from participant-reported clinical history. This CDR3 comprises 16 residues. Germline V gives CDR1 SEHNR, CDR2 FQNEAQ (reference sequence). V was clipped by 5 bases and J by 2 bases, with 16 bases between them. This entry is derived from a study of blood T cell repertoires in COVID-19.

The chain employs TRBV7-9 and TRBJ2-1, with a tentative D call TRBD1 (6 bases). The receptor was isolated from a woman aged 40 to 55 with acute COVID-19. The sample was PBMCs or T cells enriched from blood (not recorded which). CDR3 DNA sequence: TGTGCCAGCAGCCCGCAGGGGACACCGACCTACAATGAGCAGTTCTTC. Protein sequence: CASSPQGTPTYNEQFF. Looking up the rest from reference TRBV7-9 and TRBJ2-1 gives the full variable domain: DTGVSQNPRHKITKRGQNVTFRCDPISEHNRLYWYRQTLGQGPEFLTYFQNEAQLEKSRLLSDRFSAERPKGSFSTLEIQRTEQGDSAMYLCASSPQGTPTYNEQFFGPGTRLTVL.